Described below is a single T cell receptor (beta chain) sequence and its context. The target antigen is unknown. TCRdb keeps only in-frame clones here, not all; method: immunoSEQ multiplex PCR. In the table there are roughly 300,000 clones, about 72% of which are singletons. The data are from a study of cytotoxic CD8 clonotypes in ibrutinib-treated CLL. Study in general: Researchers reported about 10 relapsed/refractory and some 14 treatment-naive patients, under 18 of them IGHV unmutated. Overall study findings and caveats: Clonality rose at ibrutinib response and fell back toward baseline at progression.

The CDR3 is 16 amino acids. CDR1 is MGHRA, CDR2 YSYEKL, per germline. V lost 0 bases to trimming and J lost 8 bases, with 14 bases between them. The clonotype comes from a human donor with chronic lymphocytic leukemia. Here the sequenced sample was PBMCs, taken at disease progression, from a patient treated with ibrutinib. The rearrangement uses TRBV4-1 and TRBJ1-6; no clear D. CDR3 DNA sequence: TGCGCCAGCAGCCAAGAGGTGGCGAGCCACTATTCACCCCTCCACTTT. Its protein product is CASSQEVASHYSPLHF.